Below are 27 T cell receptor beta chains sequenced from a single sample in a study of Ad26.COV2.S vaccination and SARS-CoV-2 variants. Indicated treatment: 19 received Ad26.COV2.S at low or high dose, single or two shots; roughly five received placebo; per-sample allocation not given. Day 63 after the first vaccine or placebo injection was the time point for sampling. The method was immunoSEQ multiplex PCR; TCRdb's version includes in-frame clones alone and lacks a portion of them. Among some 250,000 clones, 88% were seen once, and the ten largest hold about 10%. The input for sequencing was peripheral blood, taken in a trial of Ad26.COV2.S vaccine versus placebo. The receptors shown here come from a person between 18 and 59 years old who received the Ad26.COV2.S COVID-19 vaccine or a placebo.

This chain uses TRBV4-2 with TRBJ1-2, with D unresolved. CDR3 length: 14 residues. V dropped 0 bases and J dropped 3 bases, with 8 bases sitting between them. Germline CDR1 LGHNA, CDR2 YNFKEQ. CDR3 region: CASSQDPQDYGYTF. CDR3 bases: TGTGCCAGCAGCCAAGACCCCCAGGACTATGGCTACACCTTC.

CDR3 sequence: CASSPTGGNQPQHF. CDR3 DNA: TGTGCCAGCAGCCCCACAGGGGGTAATCAGCCCCAGCATTTT. This chain links TRBV7-9 with TRBJ1-5; 8 bases fit TRBD1. In germline, CDR1 is SEHNR, CDR2 FQNEAQ (reference sequence). The trim removed 5 bases at V and 4 bases at J, leaving 4 bases unmatched. The CDR3 is 14 amino acids.

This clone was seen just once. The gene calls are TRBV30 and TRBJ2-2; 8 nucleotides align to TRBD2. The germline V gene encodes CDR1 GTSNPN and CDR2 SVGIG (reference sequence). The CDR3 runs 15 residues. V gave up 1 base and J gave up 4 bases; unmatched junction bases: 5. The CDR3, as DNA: TGTGCCTGGAGTGCCGGGGGGGCTCTCACCGGGGAGCTGTTTTTT. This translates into CAWSAGGALTGELFF.

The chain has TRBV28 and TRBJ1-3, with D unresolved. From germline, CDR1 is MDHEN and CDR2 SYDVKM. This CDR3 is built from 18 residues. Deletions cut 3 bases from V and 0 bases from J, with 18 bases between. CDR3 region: CASSLWSVQSYSGNTIYF. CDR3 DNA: TGTGCCAGCAGTTTGTGGTCAGTTCAATCCTACTCTGGAAACACCATATATTTT.

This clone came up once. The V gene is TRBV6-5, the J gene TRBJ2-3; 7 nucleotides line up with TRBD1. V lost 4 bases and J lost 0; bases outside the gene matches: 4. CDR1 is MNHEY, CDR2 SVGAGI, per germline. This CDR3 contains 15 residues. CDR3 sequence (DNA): TGTGCCAGCAGTTCAGGGGGTCATAGCACAGATACGCAGTATTTT. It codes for CASSSGGHSTDTQYF.

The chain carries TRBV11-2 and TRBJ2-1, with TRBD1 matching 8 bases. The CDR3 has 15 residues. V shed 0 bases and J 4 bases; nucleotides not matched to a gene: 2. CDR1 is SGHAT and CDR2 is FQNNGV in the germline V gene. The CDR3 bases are TGTGCCAGCAGCTTAGAAGGACAGGGTTACAATGAGCAGTTCTTC. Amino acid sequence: CASSLEGQGYNEQFF.

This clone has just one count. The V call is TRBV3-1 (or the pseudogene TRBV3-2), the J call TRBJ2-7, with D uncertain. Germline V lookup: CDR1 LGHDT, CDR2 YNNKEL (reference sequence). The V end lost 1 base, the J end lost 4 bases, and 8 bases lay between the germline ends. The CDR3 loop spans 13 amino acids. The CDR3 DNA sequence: TGTGCCAGCAGCCAAGGACAAGCGTACGAGCAGTACTTC. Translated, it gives CASSQGQAYEQYF.

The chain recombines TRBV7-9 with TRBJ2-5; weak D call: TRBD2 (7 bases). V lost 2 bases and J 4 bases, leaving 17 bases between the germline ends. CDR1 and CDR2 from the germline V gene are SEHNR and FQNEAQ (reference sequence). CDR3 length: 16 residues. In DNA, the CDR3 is TGTGCCAGCAGCTTATTTTCCGGGGGGCGCGTAGAGACCCAGTACTTC. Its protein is CASSLFSGGRVETQYF. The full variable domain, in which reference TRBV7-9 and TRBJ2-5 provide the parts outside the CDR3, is DTGVSQNPRHKITKRGQNVTFRCDPISEHNRLYWYRQTLGQGPEFLTYFQNEAQLEKSRLLSDRFSAERPKGSFSTLEIQRTEQGDSAMYLCASSLFSGGRVETQYFGPGTRLLVL.

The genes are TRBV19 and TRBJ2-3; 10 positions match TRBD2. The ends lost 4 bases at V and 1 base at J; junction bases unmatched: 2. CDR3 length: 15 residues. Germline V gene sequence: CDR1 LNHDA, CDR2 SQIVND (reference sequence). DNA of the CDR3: TGTGCCAGTAGTACGCTAGCGGGGGGCACAGATACGCAGTATTTT. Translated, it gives CASSTLAGGTDTQYF.

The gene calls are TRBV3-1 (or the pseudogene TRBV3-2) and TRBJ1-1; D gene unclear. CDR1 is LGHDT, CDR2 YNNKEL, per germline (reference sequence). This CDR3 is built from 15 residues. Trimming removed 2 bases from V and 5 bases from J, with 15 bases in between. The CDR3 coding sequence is TGTGCCAGCAGCCAAAATATCCACGGGGAAACTGAAGCTTTCTTT. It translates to CASSQNIHGETEAFF.

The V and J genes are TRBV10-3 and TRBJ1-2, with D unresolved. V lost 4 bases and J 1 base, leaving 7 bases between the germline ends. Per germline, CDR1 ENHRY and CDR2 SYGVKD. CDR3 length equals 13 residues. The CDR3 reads CAISVEFNYGYTF. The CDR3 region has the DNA TGTGCCATCAGTGTGGAGTTTAACTATGGCTACACCTTC.

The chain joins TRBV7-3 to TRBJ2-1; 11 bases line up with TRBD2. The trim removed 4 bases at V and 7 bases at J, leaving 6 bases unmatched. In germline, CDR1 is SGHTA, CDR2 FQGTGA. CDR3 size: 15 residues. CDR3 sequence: CASSSTGLAGNEQFF. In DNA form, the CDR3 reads TGTGCCAGCAGCTCGACCGGACTAGCGGGTAATGAGCAGTTCTTC.

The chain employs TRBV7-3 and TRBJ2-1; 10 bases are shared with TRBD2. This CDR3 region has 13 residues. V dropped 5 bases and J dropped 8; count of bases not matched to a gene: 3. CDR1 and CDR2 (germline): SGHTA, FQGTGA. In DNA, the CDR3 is TGTGCCAGCAGCCCTGGGACTAGCGATGAGCAGTTCTTC. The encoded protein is CASSPGTSDEQFF.

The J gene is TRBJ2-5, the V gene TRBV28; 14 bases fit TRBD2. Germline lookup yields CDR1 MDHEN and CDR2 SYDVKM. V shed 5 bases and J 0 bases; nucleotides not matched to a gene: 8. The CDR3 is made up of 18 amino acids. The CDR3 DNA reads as TGTGCCAGCAGTGCCGGGACTAGCGGGAGATCGTACCAAGAGACCCAGTACTTC. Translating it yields CASSAGTSGRSYQETQYF.

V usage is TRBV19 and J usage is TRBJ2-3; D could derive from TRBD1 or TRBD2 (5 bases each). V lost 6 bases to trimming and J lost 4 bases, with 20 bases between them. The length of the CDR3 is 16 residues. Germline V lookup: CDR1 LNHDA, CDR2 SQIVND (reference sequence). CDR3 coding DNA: TGTGCCAGTAGAACGCTTGGGGGATACAACCCAGATACGCAGTATTTT. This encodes CASRTLGGYNPDTQYF. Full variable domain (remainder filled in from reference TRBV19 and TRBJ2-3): DGGITQSPKYLFRKEGQNVTLSCEQNLNHDAMYWYRQDPGQGLRLIYYSQIVNDFQKGDIAEGYSVSREKKESFPLTVTSAQKNPTAFYLCASRTLGGYNPDTQYFGPGTRLTVL.

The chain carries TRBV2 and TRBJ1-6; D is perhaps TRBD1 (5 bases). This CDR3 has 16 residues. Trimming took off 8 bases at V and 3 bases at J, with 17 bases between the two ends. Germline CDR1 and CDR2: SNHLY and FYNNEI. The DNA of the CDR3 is TGTGCCAGCCGTCGAGAAAAGCAGGGCTATAATTCACCCCTCCACTTT. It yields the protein CASRREKQGYNSPLHF. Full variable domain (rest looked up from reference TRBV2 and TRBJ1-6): EPEVTQTPSHQVTQMGQEVILRCVPISNHLYFYWYRQILGQKVEFLVSFYNNEISEKSEIFDDQFSVERPDGSNFTLKIRSTKLEDSAMYFCASRREKQGYNSPLHFGNGTRLTVT.

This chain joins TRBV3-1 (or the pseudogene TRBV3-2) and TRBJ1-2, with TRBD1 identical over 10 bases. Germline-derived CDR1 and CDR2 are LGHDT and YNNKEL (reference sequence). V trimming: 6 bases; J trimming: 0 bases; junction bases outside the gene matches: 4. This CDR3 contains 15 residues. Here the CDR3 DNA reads TGTGCCAGCAGAGATGACAGGGGGCCTAACTATGGCTACACCTTC. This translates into CASRDDRGPNYGYTF.

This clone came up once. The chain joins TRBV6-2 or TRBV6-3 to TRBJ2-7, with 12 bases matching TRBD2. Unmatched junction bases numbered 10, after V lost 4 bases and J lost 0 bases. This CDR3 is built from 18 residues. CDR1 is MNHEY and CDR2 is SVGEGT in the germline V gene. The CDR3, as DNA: TGTGCCAGCAGTTTGGGGGGACTAGCGGGTTTCGGCTCCTACGAGCAGTACTTC. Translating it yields CASSLGGLAGFGSYEQYF.

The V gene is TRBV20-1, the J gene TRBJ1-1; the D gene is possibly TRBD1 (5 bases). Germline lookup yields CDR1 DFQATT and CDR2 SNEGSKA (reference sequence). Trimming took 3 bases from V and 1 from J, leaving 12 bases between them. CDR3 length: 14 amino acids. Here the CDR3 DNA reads TGCAGTGCTAGTAGGGGCCAGGGGAACACTGAAGCTTTCTTT. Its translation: CSASRGQGNTEAFF.

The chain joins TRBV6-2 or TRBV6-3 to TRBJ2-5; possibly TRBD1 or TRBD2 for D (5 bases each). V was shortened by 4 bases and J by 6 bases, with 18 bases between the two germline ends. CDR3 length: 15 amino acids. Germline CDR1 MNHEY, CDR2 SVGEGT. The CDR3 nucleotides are TGTGCCAGCAGTTCCCTCGGGGCATTAAAAAAGACCCAGTACTTC. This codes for CASSSLGALKKTQYF.

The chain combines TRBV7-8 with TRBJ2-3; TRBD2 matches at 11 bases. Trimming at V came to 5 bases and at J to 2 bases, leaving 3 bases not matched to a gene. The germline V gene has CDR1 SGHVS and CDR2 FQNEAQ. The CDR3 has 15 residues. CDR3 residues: CASSPSGRPTDTQYF. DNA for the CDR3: TGTGCCAGCAGCCCTAGCGGGAGGCCCACAGATACGCAGTATTTT.

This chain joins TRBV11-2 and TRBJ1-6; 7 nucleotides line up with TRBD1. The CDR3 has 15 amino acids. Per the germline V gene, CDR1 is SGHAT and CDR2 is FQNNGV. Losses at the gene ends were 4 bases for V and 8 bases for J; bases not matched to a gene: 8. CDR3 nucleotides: TGTGCCAGCAGCTCGCACAGGGGCCGAGATTCACCCCTCCACTTT. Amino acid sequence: CASSSHRGRDSPLHF.

The chain's CDR3 is CASNWNSNQPQHF. In nucleotides, the CDR3 is TGTGCCAGTAATTGGAATAGCAATCAGCCCCAGCATTTT. The chain combines TRBV19 with TRBJ1-5; D uncertain. This CDR3 spans 13 amino acids. The germline CDR1 and CDR2 sequences are LNHDA and SQIVND (reference sequence). With 7 bases removed from V and 0 bases from J, the gap between germline ends came to 7 bases.

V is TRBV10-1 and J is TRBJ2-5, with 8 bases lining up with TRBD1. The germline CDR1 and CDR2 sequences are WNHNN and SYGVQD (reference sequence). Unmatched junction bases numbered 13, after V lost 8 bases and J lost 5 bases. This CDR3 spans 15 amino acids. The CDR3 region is CASSPGQGNGETQYF. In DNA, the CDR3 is TGCGCCAGCTCCCCCGGACAGGGAAACGGGGAGACCCAGTACTTC.

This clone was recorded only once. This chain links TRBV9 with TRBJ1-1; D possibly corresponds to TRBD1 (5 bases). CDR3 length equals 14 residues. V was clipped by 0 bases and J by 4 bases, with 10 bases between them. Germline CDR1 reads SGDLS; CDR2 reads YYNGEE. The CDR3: CASSVVSGPTEAFF. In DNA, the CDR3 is TGTGCCAGCAGCGTAGTATCGGGGCCCACTGAAGCTTTCTTT.

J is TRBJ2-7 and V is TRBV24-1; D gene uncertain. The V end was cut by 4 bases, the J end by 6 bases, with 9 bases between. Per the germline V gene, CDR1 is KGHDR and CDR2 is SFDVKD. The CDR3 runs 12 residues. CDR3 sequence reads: CATSESEGEQYF. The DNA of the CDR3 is TGTGCCACCAGTGAGTCGGAAGGCGAGCAGTACTTC.

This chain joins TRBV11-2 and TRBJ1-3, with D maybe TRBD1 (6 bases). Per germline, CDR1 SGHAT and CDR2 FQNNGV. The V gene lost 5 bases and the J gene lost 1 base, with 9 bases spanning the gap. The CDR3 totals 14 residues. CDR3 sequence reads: CASSIGGSGNTIYF. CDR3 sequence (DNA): TGTGCCAGCAGCATAGGGGGGTCTGGAAACACCATATATTTT.